The clone carrying this T cell receptor (beta chain) was seen only a few times. Its target is unknown. The method was immunoSEQ multiplex PCR; TCRdb's version includes in-frame clones alone and lacks a portion of them. Of a few thousand clones listed, approximately 61% are singletons. Per germline, CDR1 SGDLS and CDR2 YYNGEE. Trimming shortened V by 6 bases and J by 5 bases, and 23 bases separated the two germline ends. This CDR3 region has 17 residues. The sample originates from a study of CD4+ T cells in melanoma. The study, taken as a whole, reports: CD8+ T cell, macrophage and B cell function reportedly correlated with neoantigen-specific CD4+ T cells.

The sample consisted of cells from a culture (not recorded whether cultured in vitro). The chain combines TRBV9 with TRBJ2-2, with a tentative D call TRBD2 (6 bases). The TCR originated in a human donor with melanoma. The CDR3 here is CASTLRGGGAETGELFF. The CDR3 nucleotides are TGTGCCAGCACCCTGAGGGGAGGAGGGGCGGAAACCGGGGAGCTGTTTTTT.